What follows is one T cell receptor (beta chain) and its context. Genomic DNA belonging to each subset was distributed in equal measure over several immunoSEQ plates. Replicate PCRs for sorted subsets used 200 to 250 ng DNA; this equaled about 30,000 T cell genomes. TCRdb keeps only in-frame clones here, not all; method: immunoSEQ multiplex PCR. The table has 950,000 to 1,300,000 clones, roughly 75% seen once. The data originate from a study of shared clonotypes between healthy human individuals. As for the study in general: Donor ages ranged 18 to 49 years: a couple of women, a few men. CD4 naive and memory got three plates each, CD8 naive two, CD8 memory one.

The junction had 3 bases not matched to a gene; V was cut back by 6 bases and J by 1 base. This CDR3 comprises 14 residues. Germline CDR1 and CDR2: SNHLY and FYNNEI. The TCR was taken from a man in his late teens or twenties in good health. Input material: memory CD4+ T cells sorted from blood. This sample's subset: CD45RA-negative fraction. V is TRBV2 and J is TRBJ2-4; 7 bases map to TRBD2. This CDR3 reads CASSPTSAKNIQYF. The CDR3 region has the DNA TGTGCCAGCAGCCCGACTAGCGCCAAAAACATTCAGTACTTC.